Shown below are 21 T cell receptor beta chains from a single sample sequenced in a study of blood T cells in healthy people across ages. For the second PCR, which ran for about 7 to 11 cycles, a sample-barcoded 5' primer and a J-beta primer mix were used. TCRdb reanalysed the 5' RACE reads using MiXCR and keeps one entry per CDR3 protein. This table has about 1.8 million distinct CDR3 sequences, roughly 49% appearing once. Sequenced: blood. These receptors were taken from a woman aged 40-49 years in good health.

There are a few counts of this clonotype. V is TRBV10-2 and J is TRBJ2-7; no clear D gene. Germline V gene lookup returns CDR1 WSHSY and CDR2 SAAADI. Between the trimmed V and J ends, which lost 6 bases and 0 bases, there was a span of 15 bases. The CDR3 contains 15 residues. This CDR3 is CASRDYIEGSYEQYF. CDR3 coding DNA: TGCGCCAGCAGAGATTACATCGAAGGCTCCTACGAGCAGTACTTC.

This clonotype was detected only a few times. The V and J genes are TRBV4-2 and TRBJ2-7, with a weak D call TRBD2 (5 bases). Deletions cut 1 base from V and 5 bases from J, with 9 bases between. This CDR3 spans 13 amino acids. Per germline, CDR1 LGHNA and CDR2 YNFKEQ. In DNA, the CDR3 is TGTGCCAGCAGCCAAGTCCTAGCCCACGAGCAGTACTTC. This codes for CASSQVLAHEQYF.

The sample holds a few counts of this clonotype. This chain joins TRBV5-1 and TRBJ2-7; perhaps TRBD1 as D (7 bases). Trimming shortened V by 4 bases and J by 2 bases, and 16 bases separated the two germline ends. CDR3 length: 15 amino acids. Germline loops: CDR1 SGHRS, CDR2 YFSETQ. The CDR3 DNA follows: TGCGCCAGCAGCCGGGAGAAACAGGGGACCTACGAGCAGTACTTC. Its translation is CASSREKQGTYEQYF.

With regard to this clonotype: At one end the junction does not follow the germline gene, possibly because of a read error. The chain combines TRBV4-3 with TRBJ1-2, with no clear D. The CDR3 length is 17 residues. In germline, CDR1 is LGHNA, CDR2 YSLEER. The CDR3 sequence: CASNQGFGGLANYGYTF. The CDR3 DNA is TGCGCCAGCAACCAAGGTTTCGGCGGACTCGCTAACTATGGCTACACCTTC.

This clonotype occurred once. CDR3 nucleotides: TGTGCCAGCAGCCCTCGGGCTAGCGGGGGCCTTAACACCGGGGAGCTGTTTTTT. Translation gives CASSPRASGGLNTGELFF. The chain recombines TRBV12-3 or TRBV12-4 with TRBJ2-2; TRBD2 agrees at 10 bases. The CDR3 covers 18 residues. The trim removed 6 bases at V and 2 bases at J, leaving 12 bases unmatched.

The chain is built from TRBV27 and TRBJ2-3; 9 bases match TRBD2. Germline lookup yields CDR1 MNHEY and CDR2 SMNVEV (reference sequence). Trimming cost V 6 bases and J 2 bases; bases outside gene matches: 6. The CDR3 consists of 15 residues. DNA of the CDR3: TGTGCCAGCAGACCCCTAGCGGGGAACACAGATACGCAGTATTTT. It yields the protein CASRPLAGNTDTQYF.

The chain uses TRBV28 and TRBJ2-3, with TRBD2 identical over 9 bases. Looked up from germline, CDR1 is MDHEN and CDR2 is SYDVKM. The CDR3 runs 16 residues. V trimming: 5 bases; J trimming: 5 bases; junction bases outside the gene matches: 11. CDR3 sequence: CASSLSGGGAGDTQYF. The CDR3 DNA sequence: TGTGCCAGCAGTCTCTCCGGCGGGGGGGCCGGAGATACGCAGTATTTT.

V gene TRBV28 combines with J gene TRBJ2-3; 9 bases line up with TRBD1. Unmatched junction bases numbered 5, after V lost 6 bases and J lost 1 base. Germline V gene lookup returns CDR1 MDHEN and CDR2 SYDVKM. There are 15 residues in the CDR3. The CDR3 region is CASRIRTGGTDTQYF. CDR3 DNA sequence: TGTGCCAGCAGGATTCGGACAGGGGGCACAGATACGCAGTATTTT.

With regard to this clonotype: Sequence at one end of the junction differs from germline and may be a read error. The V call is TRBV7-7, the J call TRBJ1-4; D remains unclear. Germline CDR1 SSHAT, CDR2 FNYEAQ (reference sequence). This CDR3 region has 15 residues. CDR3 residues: CASSPGKGPNEKLFF. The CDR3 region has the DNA TGTGCTAGCAGCCCCGGGAAGGGCCCTAATGAAAAACTGTTTTTT.

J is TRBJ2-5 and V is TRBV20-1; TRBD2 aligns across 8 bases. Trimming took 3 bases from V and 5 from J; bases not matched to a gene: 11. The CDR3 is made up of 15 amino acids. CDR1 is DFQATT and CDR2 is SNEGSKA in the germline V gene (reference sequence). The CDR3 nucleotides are TGCAGTGCTAGTTTTGTTCCGGGGGGGCAGGAGACCCAGTACTTC. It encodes CSASFVPGGQETQYF.

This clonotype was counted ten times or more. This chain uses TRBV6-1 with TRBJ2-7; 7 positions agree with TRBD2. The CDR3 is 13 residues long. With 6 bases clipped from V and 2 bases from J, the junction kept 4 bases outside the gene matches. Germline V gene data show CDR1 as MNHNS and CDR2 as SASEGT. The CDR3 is CASSVGTTYEQYF. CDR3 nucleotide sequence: TGTGCCAGCAGCGTCGGGACTACCTACGAGCAGTACTTC.

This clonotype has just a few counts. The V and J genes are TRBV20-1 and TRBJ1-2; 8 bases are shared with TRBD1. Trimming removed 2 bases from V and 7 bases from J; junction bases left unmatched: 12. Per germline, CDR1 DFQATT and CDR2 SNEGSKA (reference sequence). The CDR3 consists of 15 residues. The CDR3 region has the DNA TGCAGTGCTAGACTTTCTGGACAGGGAATAGGTGGCTACACCTTC. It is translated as CSARLSGQGIGGYTF.

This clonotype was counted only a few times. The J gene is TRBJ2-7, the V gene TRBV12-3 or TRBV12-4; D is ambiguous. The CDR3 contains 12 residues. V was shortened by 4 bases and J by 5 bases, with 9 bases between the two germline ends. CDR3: CASSSITDEQYF. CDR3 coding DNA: TGTGCCAGCAGTTCTATCACCGACGAGCAGTACTTC.

CDR3 residues: CATSDSRRDRLSSYNEQYF. CDR3 nucleotide sequence: TGTGCCACCAGTGATTCCCGCCGTGACAGGTTAAGCTCCTACAATGAGCAGTACTTC. The gene calls are TRBV24-1 and TRBJ2-1, with D perhaps matching TRBD1 (6 bases). The DNA end is a closer match to TRBJ2-7, so the J assignment may be wrong. In germline, CDR1 is KGHDR, CDR2 SFDVKD. The CDR3 runs to 19 residues.

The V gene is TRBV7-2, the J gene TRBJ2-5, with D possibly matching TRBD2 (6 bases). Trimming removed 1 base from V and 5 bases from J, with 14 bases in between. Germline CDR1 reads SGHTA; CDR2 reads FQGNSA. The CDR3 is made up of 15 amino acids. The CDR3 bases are TGTGCCAGCAGCTTAGGCGGGGTGCGGCGGGAGACCCAGTACTTC. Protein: CASSLGGVRRETQYF. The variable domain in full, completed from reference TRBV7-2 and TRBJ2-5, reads GAGVSQSPSNKVTEKGKDVELRCDPISGHTALYWYRQSLGQGLEFLIYFQGNSAPDKSGLPSDRFSAERTGGSVSTLTIQRTQQEDSAVYLCASSLGGVRRETQYFGPGTRLLVL.

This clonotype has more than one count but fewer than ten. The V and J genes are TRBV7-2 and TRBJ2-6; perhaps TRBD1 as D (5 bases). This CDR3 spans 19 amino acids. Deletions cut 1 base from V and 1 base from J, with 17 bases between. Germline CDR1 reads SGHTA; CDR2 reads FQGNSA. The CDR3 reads CASSLGSDSYLSGANVLTF. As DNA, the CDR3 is TGTGCCAGCAGCTTAGGGAGTGACAGCTACTTGTCTGGGGCCAACGTCCTGACTTTC.

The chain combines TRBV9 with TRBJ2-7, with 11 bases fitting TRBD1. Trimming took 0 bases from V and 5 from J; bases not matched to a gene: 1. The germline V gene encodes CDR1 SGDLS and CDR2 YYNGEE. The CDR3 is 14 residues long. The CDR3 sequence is CASSVGDRGNEQYF. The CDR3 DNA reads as TGTGCCAGCAGCGTAGGGGACAGGGGGAACGAGCAGTACTTC.

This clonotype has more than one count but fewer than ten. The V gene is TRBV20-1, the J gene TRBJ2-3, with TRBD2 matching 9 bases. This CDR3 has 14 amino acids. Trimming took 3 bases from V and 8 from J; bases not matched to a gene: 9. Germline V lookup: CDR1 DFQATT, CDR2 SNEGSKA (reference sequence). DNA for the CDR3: TGCAGTGCTAGGGTTGGCGGGGGGGCGGGTACGCAGTATTTT. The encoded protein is CSARVGGGAGTQYF.

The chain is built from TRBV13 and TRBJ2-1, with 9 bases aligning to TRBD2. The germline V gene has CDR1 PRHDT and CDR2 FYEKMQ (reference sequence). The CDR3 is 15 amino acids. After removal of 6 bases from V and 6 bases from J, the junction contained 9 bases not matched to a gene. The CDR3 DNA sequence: TGTGCCAGCAGACCAAGCGGGGGGCCAGTCAATGAGCAGTTCTTC. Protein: CASRPSGGPVNEQFF. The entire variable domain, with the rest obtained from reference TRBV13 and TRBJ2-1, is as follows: AAGVIQSPRHLIKEKRETATLKCYPIPRHDTVYWYQQGPGQDPQFLISFYEKMQSDKGSIPDRFSAQQFSDYHSELNMSSLELGDSALYFCASRPSGGPVNEQFFGPGTRLTVL.

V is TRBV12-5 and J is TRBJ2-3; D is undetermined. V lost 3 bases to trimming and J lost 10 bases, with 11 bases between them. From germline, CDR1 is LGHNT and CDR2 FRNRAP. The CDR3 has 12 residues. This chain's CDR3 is CASGLDSDAQYF. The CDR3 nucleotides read TGTGCTAGTGGTTTAGACTCGGATGCGCAGTATTTT.

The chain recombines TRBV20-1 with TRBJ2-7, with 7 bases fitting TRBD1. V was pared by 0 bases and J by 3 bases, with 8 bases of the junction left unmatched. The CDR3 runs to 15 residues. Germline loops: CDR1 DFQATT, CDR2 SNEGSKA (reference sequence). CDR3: CSARDRGRGLYEQYF. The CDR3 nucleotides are TGCAGTGCTAGAGATCGGGGAAGGGGGCTCTACGAGCAGTACTTC.